What follows are 23 T cell receptor beta chains derived from one specimen sequenced in a study of T cells in Graves' hyperthyroidism and ophthalmopathy. Researchers took RNA transcripts and amplified the TCR beta CDR3 regions from them. A first-round RT-PCR of the TCR CDR3 used the HTBI primer set. TCRdb recomputed calls from the multiplex PCR reads with MiXCR, one row per CDR3 protein. Of about 540,000 distinct CDR3 sequences in the sample, about 45% are singletons; the top ten hold around 7.7%. Sequencing was performed on peripheral blood or thyroid tissue (not recorded which). The source of these receptors is a woman under 30 with Graves' hyperthyroidism.

This clonotype was seen repeatedly, ten times or more. V is TRBV15 and J is TRBJ1-4; D not certain. The CDR3 runs to 15 residues. Germline V gene lookup returns CDR1 LNHNV and CDR2 YYDKDF (reference sequence). V was clipped by 2 bases and J by 8 bases, with 15 bases between them. CDR3 DNA: TGTGCCACCAGCAGACGAGCCCCGCTTGTGGAAAAACTGTTTTTT. Translating it yields CATSRRAPLVEKLFF.

This clonotype was seen at least ten times. The V call is TRBV5-1, the J call TRBJ1-3, with 7 bases aligning to TRBD1. This CDR3 spans 16 amino acids. Trimming removed 3 bases from V and 4 bases from J; junction bases left unmatched: 10. Germline CDR1 SGHRS, CDR2 YFSETQ. CDR3 coding DNA: TGCGCCAGCAGCTACACCCCGACAGGGTCCGGAAACACCATATATTTT. This gives the protein CASSYTPTGSGNTIYF.

This clonotype occurred a few times. V is TRBV24-1 and J is TRBJ2-2, with D maybe TRBD2 (5 bases). Germline values: CDR1 KGHDR, CDR2 SFDVKD. This CDR3 has 16 residues. With 3 bases removed from V and 0 bases from J, the gap between germline ends came to 10 bases. CDR3 in DNA: TGTGCCACCAGTGATACCCTAGCAACGAACACCGGGGAGCTGTTTTTT. It yields the protein CATSDTLATNTGELFF.

The rearrangement links TRBV20-1 to TRBJ2-7; 8 bases fit TRBD1. Germline V CDR1 and CDR2: DFQATT, SNEGSKA (reference sequence). The CDR3 has 17 residues. V was pared by 0 bases and J by 7 bases, with 17 bases of the junction left unmatched. As DNA, the CDR3 is TGCAGTGCTAGAGAAACCTTCGGGACAGGTTTTCTTGTAGAGCAGTACTTC. Its translation: CSARETFGTGFLVEQYF.

The V call is TRBV4-3, the J call TRBJ1-1; D gene ambiguous. Looked up from germline, CDR1 is LGHNA and CDR2 is YSLEER. This CDR3 contains 12 residues. V was cut by 3 bases and J by 3 bases, with 5 bases left in between. The chain's CDR3 is CASSHMDTEAFF. Written as DNA, the CDR3 is TGCGCCAGCAGCCACATGGACACTGAAGCTTTCTTT.

The rearrangement joins TRBV19 to TRBJ2-1, with D perhaps TRBD1 (5 bases). V lost 9 bases, J lost 3 bases, and 21 bases lay in between. Germline CDR1 is LNHDA and CDR2 is SQIVND (reference sequence). The CDR3 spans 16 residues. DNA of the CDR3: TGTGCCAGCGATACTCAGGGTAGGGGTCACTACAATGAGCAGTTCTTC. Translating it yields CASDTQGRGHYNEQFF.

This clonotype was counted ten times or more. This sequence joins TRBV6-5 and TRBJ1-4; D remains unclear. V shed 2 bases and J shed 5 bases, with 6 bases lying between them. The CDR3 consists of 13 residues. Germline CDR1 MNHEY, CDR2 SVGAGI. The CDR3 loop is CASSYRLNEKLFF. CDR3 DNA sequence: TGTGCCAGCAGTTACAGACTAAATGAAAAACTGTTTTTT.

The V and J genes are TRBV7-3 and TRBJ1-1; TRBD1 might be the D (6 bases). This CDR3 spans 13 amino acids. Trimming left V 5 bases short and J 4 bases short, with 11 bases between. CDR1 is SGHTA and CDR2 is FQGTGA in the germline V gene. The DNA for the CDR3 is TGTGCCAGCAGCCACCGGGACACCACTGAAGCTTTCTTT. Amino acid sequence: CASSHRDTTEAFF.

A single count supports this clonotype. J is TRBJ2-7 and V is TRBV20-1; possibly TRBD2 for D (5 bases). Germline loops: CDR1 DFQATT, CDR2 SNEGSKA (reference sequence). This CDR3 spans 14 amino acids. V shed 6 bases and J shed 1 base, with 16 bases lying between them. CDR3 nucleotides: TGCAGTGCCTTTCAAGCAGGAGGTTCCTACGAGCAGTACTTC. It encodes CSAFQAGGSYEQYF.

This clonotype was detected ten times or more. This sequence joins TRBV20-1 and TRBJ2-7, with 9 nucleotides matching TRBD2. The germline V gene encodes CDR1 DFQATT and CDR2 SNEGSKA (reference sequence). The CDR3 has 15 residues. J was trimmed by 0 bases and V by 0 bases; bases with no gene match: 3. CDR3 amino acids: CSARDSGSVSYEQYF. The CDR3 region has the DNA TGCAGTGCTAGAGATAGCGGGAGCGTCTCCTACGAGCAGTACTTC.

With respect to this clonotype: This could be a read error, since a much larger clone is one nucleotide away. The V gene is TRBV6-4, the J gene TRBJ1-3; D might be TRBD1 (5 bases). Germline V gives CDR1 MRHNA, CDR2 SNTAGT. The CDR3 has 13 residues. Trimming took 9 bases from V and 0 from J, leaving 9 bases between them. The CDR3 nucleotides are TGTGCCAGAAGACAGTCCTCTGGAAACACCATATATTTT. Its translation: CARRQSSGNTIYF.

V and J are TRBV7-6 and TRBJ2-5; D could derive from TRBD1 or TRBD2 (6 bases each). The V end lost 6 bases, the J end lost 8 bases, and 19 bases lay between the germline ends. Germline V lookup: CDR1 SGHVS, CDR2 FNYEAQ. This CDR3 spans 14 amino acids. Here the CDR3 reads CASRQGGALATQYF. As DNA, the CDR3 is TGTGCCAGCAGACAGGGAGGCGCCCTTGCCACCCAGTACTTC.

The gene calls are TRBV7-4 and TRBJ2-7; the match to TRBD2 covers 12 bases. CDR1 and CDR2 (germline): SGHVT, SQSDAQ. The CDR3 consists of 17 residues. The V segment lost 6 bases and the J segment 6 bases; nucleotides outside the gene matches: 15. CDR3 sequence: CASSFGGGTSGPGEQYF. As DNA, the CDR3 is TGTGCCAGCAGTTTCGGCGGCGGGACTAGCGGGCCCGGCGAGCAGTACTTC.

This clonotype has a count of ten or more. The V and J genes are TRBV6-4 and TRBJ1-2; TRBD1 agrees at 10 bases. Trimming cost V 2 bases and J 7 bases; bases outside gene matches: 7. Germline values: CDR1 MRHNA, CDR2 SNTAGT. This CDR3 spans 15 amino acids. The CDR3 spells CASSDSDRGQGGYTF. CDR3 DNA sequence: TGTGCCAGCAGTGACAGTGACAGGGGGCAAGGTGGCTACACCTTC.

This clonotype was counted at least ten times. The J gene is TRBJ1-4, the V gene TRBV12-3 or TRBV12-4; a weak D match, TRBD1 (6 bases). The ends were cut back, 4 bases at V and 6 bases at J, with 15 bases in the middle. The CDR3 sequence is 15 residues long. The CDR3, as DNA: TGTGCCAGCAGTTCCCTCGGGGGGCGCGATGAAAAACTGTTTTTT. Protein: CASSSLGGRDEKLFF.

This clonotype was observed at least ten times. The chain links TRBV7-7 to TRBJ2-2; D possibly matches TRBD1 or TRBD2 (7 bases each). V shed 5 bases and J shed 5 bases, with 9 bases lying between them. Germline CDR1 reads SSHAT; CDR2 reads FNYEAQ (reference sequence). CDR3 size: 13 residues. The CDR3 DNA follows: TGTGCCAGCAGCCAGGGGGGGACCGGGGAGCTGTTTTTT. Amino acids: CASSQGGTGELFF. The whole variable domain, filled in from reference TRBV7-7 and TRBJ2-2, reads GAGVSQSPRYKVTKRGQDVTLRCDPISSHATLYWYQQALGQGPEFLTYFNYEAQPDKSGLPSDRFSAERPEGSISTLTIQRTEQRDSAMYRCASSQGGTGELFFGEGSRLTVL.

The sample holds many counts of this clonotype. The V gene is TRBV15, the J gene TRBJ1-4; D is perhaps TRBD1 (6 bases). The CDR3 runs 13 residues. CDR1 and CDR2 (germline): LNHNV, YYDKDF (reference sequence). Between the trimmed V and J ends, which lost 0 bases and 11 bases, there was a span of 10 bases. For the CDR3, the DNA is TGTGCCACCAGCAGAGATTACAGGGAGAAACTGTTTTTT. Its translation is CATSRDYREKLFF. Looking up the rest from reference TRBV15 and TRBJ1-4 gives the full variable domain: DAMVIQNPRYQVTQFGKPVTLSCSQTLNHNVMYWYQQKSSQAPKLLFHYYDKDFNNEADTPDNFQSRRPNTSFCFLDIRSPGLGDTAMYLCATSRDYREKLFFGSGTQLSVL.

Here the CDR3 DNA reads TGCAGCATAAGTCGGGACATTAACTATGGCTACACCTTC. Its protein product is CSISRDINYGYTF. The chain employs TRBV29-1 and TRBJ1-2; TRBD1 is a possible D gene (6 bases). CDR1 and CDR2 (germline): SQVTM, ANQGSEA. CDR3 length: 13 amino acids. Trimming took 8 bases from V and 1 from J, leaving 14 bases between them.

The chain employs TRBV19 and TRBJ2-5; TRBD1 matches at 7 bases. The V segment lost 1 base and the J segment 5 bases; nucleotides outside the gene matches: 10. Germline values: CDR1 LNHDA, CDR2 SQIVND (reference sequence). CDR3 length: 16 amino acids. CDR3 sequence (DNA): TGTGCCAGTAGTATAGGAACAGGGGCGATTTCTGAGACCCAGTACTTC. Translated: CASSIGTGAISETQYF.

The V call is TRBV7-6, the J call TRBJ2-7; 8 positions match TRBD2. The CDR3 extends over 15 amino acids. J was trimmed by 4 bases and V by 5 bases; bases with no gene match: 10. Germline V CDR1 and CDR2: SGHVS, FNYEAQ. CDR3 residues: CASSQAAGVKYEQYF. As DNA, the CDR3 is TGTGCCAGCAGCCAAGCAGCGGGAGTTAAATACGAGCAGTACTTC.

The chain uses TRBV29-1 and TRBJ1-5; possibly TRBD1 for D (6 bases). The V end was cut by 4 bases, the J end by 14 bases, with 18 bases between. Germline V gene lookup returns CDR1 SQVTM and CDR2 ANQGSEA. This CDR3 contains 12 residues. The CDR3 DNA follows: TGCAGCGTTGGGGTTGGGGGCGGCTACGAGCATTTT. It yields the protein CSVGVGGGYEHF. Full variable domain (outside the CDR3, taken from reference TRBV29-1 and TRBJ1-5): SAVISQKPSRDICQRGTSLTIQCQVDSQVTMMFWYRQQPGQSLTLIATANQGSEATYESGFVIDKFPISRPNLTFSTLTVSNMSPEDSSIYLCSVGVGGGYEHFGDGTRLSIL.

The V gene is TRBV7-3, the J gene TRBJ2-1; TRBD1 matches 10 bases. In germline, CDR1 is SGHTA, CDR2 FQGTGA. CDR3 length: 14 amino acids. J was trimmed by 10 bases and V by 5 bases; bases with no gene match: 8. The DNA for the CDR3 is TGTGCCAGCAGCCCGGGACAGGGGTTAGGCGAGCAGTTCTTC. It specifies CASSPGQGLGEQFF. The variable domain in full, with the rest retrieved from reference TRBV7-3 and TRBJ2-1, is GAGVSQTPSNKVTEKGKYVELRCDPISGHTALYWYRQSLGQGPEFLIYFQGTGAADDSGLPNDRFFAVRPEGSVSTLKIQRTERGDSAVYLCASSPGQGLGEQFFGPGTRLTVL.

This clonotype has more than one count but fewer than ten. V is TRBV10-1 and J is TRBJ2-3, with 10 bases aligning to TRBD2. Germline values: CDR1 WNHNN, CDR2 SYGVQD (reference sequence). This CDR3 has 16 amino acids. The J segment lost 2 bases and the V segment lost 3 bases, leaving 5 bases of the junction unmatched. DNA for the CDR3: TGCGCCAGCAGTGACCCACTAGCGGGATTCACAGATACGCAGTATTTT. Translating gives CASSDPLAGFTDTQYF.